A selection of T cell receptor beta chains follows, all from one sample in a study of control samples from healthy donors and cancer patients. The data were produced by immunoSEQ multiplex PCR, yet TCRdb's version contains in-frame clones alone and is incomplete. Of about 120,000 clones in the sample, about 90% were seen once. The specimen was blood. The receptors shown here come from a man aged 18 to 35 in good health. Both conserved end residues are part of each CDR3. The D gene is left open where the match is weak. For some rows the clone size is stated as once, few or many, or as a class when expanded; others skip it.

CASSQDLGRGLYEQYF	TGCGCCAGCAGCCAAGATCTCGGCAGGGGGCTTTACGAGCAGTACTTC	TRBD1	TRBV4-3	TRBJ2-7	.
CASSRETGSYEQYF	TGTGCCAGCAGCCGAGAGACAGGCTCCTACGAGCAGTACTTC	.	TRBV5-4	TRBJ2-7	.
CASSLVWGANTEAFF	TGTGCCAGCAGCTTAGTTTGGGGGGCGAACACTGAAGCTTTCTTT	.	TRBV7-9	TRBJ1-1	few
CASSVIGLQETQYF	TGTGCCAGCAGCGTAATCGGGCTCCAAGAGACCCAGTACTTC	.	TRBV9	TRBJ2-5	.
CASSLAGVDQPQHF	TGTGCCAGCAGTTTAGCAGGGGTCGATCAGCCCCAGCATTTT	.	TRBV28	TRBJ1-5	.
CASSLDLSNQPQHF	TGTGCCAGCAGCTTAGACCTTAGCAATCAGCCCCAGCATTTT	.	TRBV11-2	TRBJ1-5	once
CASSISGGADIQYF	TGTGCCAGTAGTATTTCAGGGGGCGCCGACATTCAGTACTTC	TRBD1	TRBV19	TRBJ2-4	.
CASSEQKSSYEQYF	TGTGCCAGCAGTGAACAGAAAAGCTCCTACGAGCAGTACTTC	.	TRBV5-4	TRBJ2-7	.
CASSLNRGRNQPQHF	TGTGCCAGCAGTCTCAACAGGGGCAGGAATCAGCCCCAGCATTTT	TRBD1	TRBV7-2	TRBJ1-5	.
CASSISVRNQPQHF	TGTGCCAGTAGTATTTCAGTCCGCAATCAGCCCCAGCATTTT	.	TRBV19	TRBJ1-5	.
CASSYSGQGGLRGYTF	TGTGCCAGCAGTTACTCAGGACAGGGGGGATTACGCGGCTACACCTTC	TRBD1	TRBV6-2/TRBV6-3	TRBJ1-2	.
CASRGVNTEAFF	TGCGCCAGCAGGGGGGTGAACACTGAAGCTTTCTTT	.	TRBV5-1	TRBJ1-1	.
CASSKWGRQYF	TGTGCCAGCAGCAAATGGGGAAGGCAGTACTTC	.	TRBV21-1	TRBJ2-7	.
CASSEASGYNEQFF	TGTGCCAGCAGTGAGGCTAGCGGCTACAATGAGCAGTTCTTC	TRBD2	TRBV2	TRBJ2-1	.
CASSYQGANTEAFF	TGTGCCAGCAGTTACCAGGGGGCCAACACTGAAGCTTTCTTT	TRBD1	TRBV6-6	TRBJ1-1	.
CATTAGGTYNEQFF	TGTGCCACCACAGCGGGAGGAACCTACAATGAGCAGTTCTTC	TRBD2	TRBV24-1	TRBJ2-1	once
CASSPLAGWNTGELFF	TGTGCCAGCAGCCCGCTCGCAGGGTGGAACACCGGGGAGCTGTTTTTT	.	TRBV7-2	TRBJ2-2	.
CASSLADPPNTQYF	TGCGCCAGCAGCTTGGCGGACCCCCCCAACACGCAGTATTTT	.	TRBV5-1	TRBJ2-3	.
CAISEQGSGANVLTF	TGTGCCATCAGTGAGCAGGGTTCTGGGGCCAACGTCCTGACTTTC	.	TRBV10-3	TRBJ2-6	.
CASSIAAGLMNEQFF	TGTGCCAGTAGTATAGCGGCGGGACTCATGAATGAGCAGTTCTTC	.	TRBV19	TRBJ2-1	.
CASSLSSGQGAHEQYF	TGTGCCAGCAGCTTATCGAGTGGGCAGGGGGCTCACGAGCAGTACTTC	TRBD1	TRBV7-2	TRBJ2-7	medium-sized
CATLVGARGANVLTF	TGTGCCACCTTGGTGGGGGCGCGAGGGGCCAACGTCCTGACTTTC	.	TRBV11-1	TRBJ2-6	.
CASSLSGTANVLTF	TGTGCCAGCAGTTTATCGGGTACGGCCAACGTCCTGACTTTC	.	TRBV27	TRBJ2-6	.
CALGGTSVTDTQYF	TGTGCCCTCGGCGGGACTAGCGTTACAGATACGCAGTATTTT	TRBD2	TRBV10-3	TRBJ2-3	.
CASSTSGSSYNEQFF	TGTGCCAGCAGCACCAGCGGAAGCTCCTACAATGAGCAGTTCTTC	.	TRBV7-8	TRBJ2-1	.
CATSGARGPTSYEQYF	TGTGCCACCAGTGGGGCCCGCGGGCCAACTTCCTACGAGCAGTACTTC	.	TRBV24-1	TRBJ2-7	.
CASRGTSGREETQYF	TGTGCCAGCAGAGGGACTAGCGGGAGGGAAGAGACCCAGTACTTC	TRBD2	TRBV7-9	TRBJ2-5	.
CASRSQWGQGKSNTGELFF	TGCGCCAGCAGGAGTCAATGGGGACAGGGAAAGTCGAACACCGGGGAGCTGTTTTTT	TRBD1	TRBV5-1	TRBJ2-2	.
CASSITDSNQPQHF	TGTGCCAGCAGTATCACGGACAGCAATCAGCCCCAGCATTTT	.	TRBV6-5	TRBJ1-5	.
CASSRRGGGYKNTEAFF	TGTGCCAGCAGTCGCAGGGGCGGTGGATATAAGAACACTGAAGCTTTCTTT	.	TRBV7-3	TRBJ1-1	.
CASSLGAGGNTEAFF	TGTGCCAGCAGCTTAGGGGCAGGGGGGAACACTGAAGCTTTCTTT	TRBD1	TRBV7-2	TRBJ1-1	.
CASSNGLHRGEQYF	TGTGCCAGCAGCAACGGACTCCACCGGGGCGAGCAGTACTTC	.	TRBV6-2/TRBV6-3	TRBJ2-7	.
CASSQGRNTEAFF	TGTGCCAGCAGCCAAGGTAGGAACACTGAAGCTTTCTTT	.	TRBV3-1/TRBV3-2	TRBJ1-1	.
CASSPGTTIYF	TGTGCCAGTTCCCCTGGAACCACCATATATTTT	.	TRBV19	TRBJ1-3	.
CASSLSGSLRDTEAFF	TGTGCCAGCAGTTTATCGGGGTCGCTTAGGGACACTGAAGCTTTCTTT	.	TRBV28	TRBJ1-1	.
CASAQAYPYEQYF	TGTGCCAGCGCACAGGCTTACCCTTACGAGCAGTACTTC	.	TRBV28	TRBJ2-7	.
CSAMTGYEQYF	TGCAGTGCCATGACAGGGTATGAGCAGTACTTC	TRBD1	TRBV20-1	TRBJ2-7	.
CASSLGQLSYGNTIYF	TGCGCCAGCAGCTTGGGACAGCTTAGCTACGGAAACACCATATATTTT	.	TRBV5-1	TRBJ1-3	.
CASSEGTGSNQPQHF	TGTGCCAGCAGTGAAGGGACAGGAAGCAATCAGCCCCAGCATTTT	TRBD1	TRBV6-1	TRBJ1-5	.
CAWTFGEAYEQYF	TGTGCCTGGACCTTCGGGGAAGCTTACGAGCAGTACTTC	.	TRBV30	TRBJ2-7	once
CASGLNIETQYF	TGTGCTAGTGGTCTCAACATCGAGACCCAGTACTTC	.	TRBV12-5	TRBJ2-5	.
CAGRSGTGGENQPQHF	TGTGCCGGCCGTTCCGGGACAGGGGGCGAGAATCAGCCCCAGCATTTT	TRBD1	TRBV28	TRBJ1-5	.
CASSQRREKLFF	TGTGCCAGTAGCCAAAGGAGGGAAAAACTGTTTTTT	.	TRBV19	TRBJ1-4	.
CASSLRDSGEQYF	TGTGCCAGCAGTTTGAGGGACTCGGGGGAGCAGTACTTC	.	TRBV12-3/TRBV12-4	TRBJ2-7	few
CASSLTGANVLTF	TGTGCCAGCAGCTTAACCGGGGCCAACGTCCTGACTTTC	.	TRBV7-9	TRBJ2-6	.
CASSIVTGGQPQHF	TGTGCCAGTAGTATAGTCACAGGGGGACAGCCCCAGCATTTT	TRBD1	TRBV19	TRBJ1-5	few
CASSPSWGTDYYGYTF	TGTGCCAGTAGCCCATCATGGGGGACTGACTACTATGGCTACACCTTC	.	TRBV19	TRBJ1-2	.
CACRGQGRIYGEAFF	TGTGCCTGCCGCGGACAGGGTCGTATTTATGGTGAAGCTTTCTTT	TRBD1	TRBV6-5	TRBJ1-1	.
CASSHGTIYGYTF	TGTGCCAGCAGCCACGGGACAATCTATGGCTACACCTTC	.	TRBV14	TRBJ1-2	once
CASNVGVNTGELFF	TGCGCCAGCAATGTGGGAGTGAACACCGGGGAGCTGTTTTTT	.	TRBV5-1	TRBJ2-2	.
CASSLDREQFF	TGTGCCAGCAGCTTAGATCGTGAGCAGTTCTTC	.	TRBV7-9	TRBJ2-1	.
CASSLRGLAGETQYF	TGTGCCAGCAGCCTACGGGGACTAGCGGGAGAGACCCAGTACTTC	TRBD2	TRBV2	TRBJ2-5	.